Below, 2 T cell receptor beta chains from the same sample are listed, as sequenced in a study of cytomegalovirus exposure and HLA in healthy donors. The PCR ran on 60 Vbeta and 13 Jbeta primers. The table came from immunoSEQ multiplex PCR; TCRdb's copy has only in-frame clones and leaves some out. The table records more than 200,000 clones, more than 60% of them present only once. Material for sequencing was PBMCs. The receptors here all came from a girl aged 2-15 years in good health and CMV-seronegative.

The chain has TRBV19 and TRBJ1-2; TRBD1 matches at 7 bases. Unmatched junction bases numbered 10, after V lost 6 bases and J lost 3 bases. Per the germline V gene, CDR1 is LNHDA and CDR2 is SQIVND (reference sequence). The CDR3 consists of 15 residues. The CDR3 DNA is TGTGCCAGTAGCGGAGAACAGGGGATTCACTATGGCTACACCTTC. It yields the protein CASSGEQGIHYGYTF.

The chain joins TRBV4-2 to TRBJ1-4; TRBD1 agrees at 12 bases. The V gene end was trimmed by 0 bases and the J gene end by 5 bases; junction bases not matched to a gene: 7. Per the germline V gene, CDR1 is LGHNA and CDR2 is YNFKEQ. The CDR3 totals 18 residues. For the CDR3, the DNA is TGTGCCAGCAGCCAAGACCCCGGGACAGGGGGCGGGAATGAAAAACTGTTTTTT. It yields the protein CASSQDPGTGGGNEKLFF.